The 20 T cell receptor beta chains below all came from one sample that was sequenced in a study of regulatory T cells in long-lasting Graves disease (dated by TCRdb to the early 2020s). Library generation was performed with multiplex PCR. TCRdb names Illumina HiSeq 4000 as the instrument used. CDR3 regions were amplified by Arm-PCR with iRepertoire HTBI primers to construct TCR beta libraries. In TCRdb, the public reads were trimmed at Q25 with fastp and aligned with MiXCR, with productive beta chains retained. Rows with one shared CDR3 protein collapse into an entry with the most common genes and DNA. In all, the sample holds 350,000 to 450,000 distinct CDR3 sequences, and about 15% of those were seen once. Of the sample, 15% to 20% falls within the top ten clones. This specimen's time point label, interpreted: newly diagnosed GD, antithyroid drugs for less than 3 months. For both TCR sequencing and RNA sequencing, RNA was extracted from PBMCs in TRIzol.

These data also formed part of another study, on T cells in Graves' hyperthyroidism and ophthalmopathy.

Source: peripheral blood mononuclear cells (PBMCs), taken at new diagnosis, from a patient treated with antithyroid drugs. These receptors were collected from a woman aged 25 to 39 with Graves disease. Donor details come from another sample of the same person, matched by shared clones.

This clonotype was counted many times. V usage is TRBV20-1 and J usage is TRBJ2-1, with TRBD1 matching over 9 bases. After removal of 2 bases from V and 6 bases from J, the junction contained 14 bases not matched to a gene. This CDR3 comprises 17 residues. In germline, CDR1 is DFQATT, CDR2 SNEGSKA (reference sequence). The DNA for the CDR3 is TGCAGTGCTAGAATCTTGGGAGGGACAGGGCTCACCAATGAGCAGTTCTTC. Protein product: CSARILGGTGLTNEQFF.

In this sample, this clonotype turned up many times. The CDR3 nucleotides read TGTGCCAGCAGGACTTACGGGGCGAGCAATCAGCCCCAGCATTTT. Protein product: CASRTYGASNQPQHF. The chain couples TRBV6-1 to TRBJ1-5; D might be TRBD1 (5 bases). CDR1 and CDR2 from the germline V gene are MNHNS and SASEGT. V lost 6 bases and J 1 base, leaving 13 bases between the germline ends. This CDR3 contains 15 residues.

The chain joins TRBV3-1 to TRBJ1-6; D is perhaps TRBD1 (5 bases). Trimming left V 4 bases short and J 7 bases short, with 11 bases between. Germline V gives CDR1 LGHDT, CDR2 YNNKEL (reference sequence). The CDR3 length is 14 residues. CDR3 in amino acids: CASSLGDGNSPLHF. The CDR3 DNA sequence: TGTGCCAGCAGCCTCGGGGACGGAAATTCACCCCTCCACTTT. Full variable domain (outside the CDR3, taken from reference TRBV3-1 and TRBJ1-6): DTAVSQTPKYLVTQMGNDKSIKCEQNLGHDTMYWYKQDSKKFLKIMFSYNNKELIINETVPNRFSPKSPDKAHLNLHINSLELGDSAVYFCASSLGDGNSPLHFGNGTRLTVT.

This clonotype was seen a handful of times. The CDR3, as DNA: TGTGCCAGTAGGCCCTCCGGGGGGGTGTATCTAGGGAATGAGCAGTTCTTC. Translating it yields CASRPSGGVYLGNEQFF. The chain couples TRBV19 to TRBJ2-1; 8 bases map to TRBD2. CDR3 size: 17 residues. Per germline, CDR1 LNHDA and CDR2 SQIVND (reference sequence). V lost 6 bases, J lost 7 bases, and 17 bases stayed unmatched.

This clonotype occurred a few times. The chain has TRBV28 and TRBJ2-7; 14 bases are shared with TRBD2. The V gene's germline CDR1 is MDHEN and CDR2 SYDVKM. V dropped 4 bases and J dropped 6; count of bases not matched to a gene: 8. There are 16 residues in the CDR3. The chain's CDR3 is CASSSIAGLAGAEQYF. In nucleotides, the CDR3 is TGTGCCAGCAGTTCGATTGCGGGACTAGCGGGAGCCGAGCAGTACTTC.

This clonotype appeared many times. The chain uses TRBV28 and TRBJ2-7; D is unresolved. Trimming removed 1 base from V and 4 bases from J, with 5 bases in between. The germline V gene encodes CDR1 MDHEN and CDR2 SYDVKM. CDR3 length: 12 residues. This CDR3 is CASSLYGYEQYF. The CDR3 region has the DNA TGTGCCAGCAGTTTATACGGTTACGAGCAGTACTTC.

J is TRBJ1-2 and V is TRBV5-1, with 9 bases identical to TRBD1. The CDR3 extends over 14 amino acids. The V gene's germline CDR1 is SGHRS and CDR2 YFSETQ. With 1 base clipped from V and 7 bases from J, the junction kept 5 bases outside the gene matches. As DNA, the CDR3 is TGCGCCAGCAGCTTGACAGGGGGCAGCGCTGGCTACACCTTC. Its protein product is CASSLTGGSAGYTF.

The sample holds a few counts of this clonotype. The rearrangement uses TRBV7-3 and TRBJ1-2; D is perhaps TRBD1 (5 bases). This CDR3 is 16 amino acids long. CDR1 and CDR2 from the germline V gene are SGHTA and FQGTGA. Trimming took 5 bases from V and 3 from J, leaving 19 bases between them. The CDR3 DNA reads as TGTGCCAGCAGCAATCTTCCCTCGGGGGGTGACTATGGCTACACCTTC. It encodes CASSNLPSGGDYGYTF.

This clonotype appeared many times. V and J are TRBV20-1 and TRBJ2-3, with 11 bases lining up with TRBD2. Germline CDR1 and CDR2: DFQATT and SNEGSKA (reference sequence). The V segment lost 3 bases and the J segment 7 bases; nucleotides outside the gene matches: 9. The CDR3 loop spans 15 amino acids. CDR3 sequence (DNA): TGCAGTGCTAGTCCACTAGCGGGAGTCGCGAATACGCAGTATTTT. This gives the protein CSASPLAGVANTQYF.

This clonotype was observed a handful of times. The chain links TRBV18 to TRBJ2-7; D tentatively reads TRBD1 or TRBD2 (5 bases each). V lost 2 bases and J 2 bases, leaving 19 bases between the germline ends. The CDR3 covers 17 residues. Germline assignment: CDR1 KGHSH and CDR2 LQKENI. This CDR3 is CASSPLFIGTETYEQYF. Here the CDR3 DNA reads TGTGCCAGCTCACCATTGTTCATAGGGACGGAAACCTACGAGCAGTACTTC. The full variable domain, its missing parts supplied by reference TRBV18 and TRBJ2-7, is NAGVMQNPRHLVRRRGQEARLRCSPMKGHSHVYWYRQLPEEGLKFMVYLQKENIIDESGMPKERFSAEFPKEGPSILRIQQVVRGDSAAYFCASSPLFIGTETYEQYFGPGTRLTVT.

This clonotype has more than one count but fewer than ten. This chain uses TRBV6-5 with TRBJ2-1; D may correspond to TRBD1 or TRBD2 (5 bases each). The CDR3 is 15 amino acids. Trimming shortened V by 0 bases and J by 4 bases, and 10 bases separated the two germline ends. Germline CDR1 MNHEY, CDR2 SVGAGI. The CDR3 sequence is CASSYSGTAYNEQFF. For the CDR3, the DNA is TGTGCCAGCAGTTACTCCGGGACCGCGTACAATGAGCAGTTCTTC.

This clonotype was seen many times. This sequence joins TRBV2 and TRBJ1-4; possible D gene TRBD1, 5 bases. CDR1 SNHLY and CDR2 FYNNEI come from the germline V gene. The V gene lost 2 bases and the J gene lost 1 base, with 17 bases spanning the gap. The CDR3 has 18 residues. CDR3 nucleotide sequence: TGTGCCAGCAGTGAACTTTCGGCAGGGAGGGGAACTAATGAAAAACTGTTTTTT. It translates to CASSELSAGRGTNEKLFF.

In its sample, this clonotype was seen a few times. The V gene is TRBV13, the J gene TRBJ2-5; D is possibly TRBD1 or TRBD2 (6 bases each). The V gene lost 0 bases and the J gene lost 5 bases, with 19 bases spanning the gap. CDR3 length: 17 residues. CDR1 and CDR2 from the germline V gene are PRHDT and FYEKMQ (reference sequence). CDR3 nucleotide sequence: TGTGCCAGCAGCTTAGGGGCTTCCGTAAGGGGGGAGGAGACCCAGTACTTC. Its protein is CASSLGASVRGEETQYF. Based on the CDR3 plus reference TRBV13 and TRBJ2-5, the full variable domain is AAGVIQSPRHLIKEKRETATLKCYPIPRHDTVYWYQQGPGQDPQFLISFYEKMQSDKGSIPDRFSAQQFSDYHSELNMSSLELGDSALYFCASSLGASVRGEETQYFGPGTRLLVL.

Turning to this clonotype: A read error may explain this, as a much larger clone is one base away. This chain joins TRBV15 and TRBJ2-1; 7 nucleotides line up with TRBD2. The ends lost 0 bases at V and 10 bases at J; junction bases unmatched: 9. The germline CDR1 and CDR2 sequences are LNHNV and YYDKDF (reference sequence). This CDR3 is 15 amino acids long. For the CDR3, the DNA is TGTGCCACCAGCAGAGATCGTGGGAGGGTGCAGGAGCAGTTCTTC. Residues: CATSRDRGRVQEQFF.

The chain uses TRBV20-1 and TRBJ2-2; D uncertain. CDR3 length: 12 amino acids. Looked up from germline, CDR1 is DFQATT and CDR2 is SNEGSKA (reference sequence). Trimming removed 7 bases at V and 2 bases at J, with 8 bases between. The CDR3 DNA follows: TGCAGTGTGGGTCTAAACACCGGGGAGCTGTTTTTT. It translates to CSVGLNTGELFF.

The CDR3 DNA is TGTGCCAGCAGCGGGGACAGAAAAGACCAGCCCCAGCATTTT. Protein: CASSGDRKDQPQHF. The rearrangement joins TRBV7-9 to TRBJ1-5; 7 nucleotides align to TRBD1. Germline values: CDR1 SEHNR, CDR2 FQNEAQ (reference sequence). J was trimmed by 7 bases and V by 5 bases; bases with no gene match: 8. This CDR3 region has 14 residues.

This chain uses TRBV29-1 with TRBJ2-3; 7 bases match TRBD2. CDR3 length equals 14 residues. Trimming took 3 bases from V and 1 from J; bases not matched to a gene: 4. Germline loops: CDR1 SQVTM, CDR2 ANQGSEA. Here the CDR3 reads CSVDTGRGTDTQYF. Here the CDR3 DNA reads TGCAGCGTTGATACGGGGAGGGGCACAGATACGCAGTATTTT.

This clonotype was counted a few times. The genes are TRBV28 and TRBJ1-4; perhaps TRBD1 as D (5 bases). Germline-derived CDR1 and CDR2 are MDHEN and SYDVKM. Trimming took off 7 bases at V and 12 bases at J, with 15 bases between the two ends. CDR3 size: 12 residues. This chain's CDR3 is CASTPGLGELFF. CDR3 nucleotides: TGTGCCAGCACCCCGGGGCTGGGGGAACTGTTTTTT.

This clonotype was counted many times. The chain has TRBV12-5 and TRBJ2-1; D remains unclear. CDR3 size: 13 residues. Trimming took 2 bases from V and 9 from J, leaving 11 bases between them. Germline CDR1 reads LGHNT; CDR2 reads FRNRAP. CDR3: CASGLPLSPEQFF. CDR3 nucleotides: TGTGCTAGTGGTTTGCCGCTATCCCCTGAGCAGTTCTTC.

This clonotype has a count of ten or more. The chain recombines TRBV3-1 with TRBJ1-5; D might be TRBD1 (6 bases). V was trimmed by 0 bases and J by 4 bases, leaving 16 bases between them. The CDR3 totals 17 residues. Germline V CDR1 and CDR2: LGHDT, YNNKEL (reference sequence). CDR3 region: CASSQEGVRGQNQPQHF. The DNA of the CDR3 is TGTGCCAGCAGCCAAGAAGGGGTCAGGGGCCAAAATCAGCCCCAGCATTTT.